This TCR beta chain was sequenced during a study of CD8 T cells in ankylosing spondylitis. This clonotype came up many times. Antigen unknown. Preparation of TCR beta libraries was done by quantitative 5'-RACE with molecular barcodes. MiXCR, run by TCRdb on the 5' RACE reads, gives a single entry per CDR3 protein. The table lists fewer than 750,000 distinct CDR3 sequences, 15% to 20% of them singletons. Trimming took 1 base from V and 2 from J; bases not matched to a gene: 6. The germline gives CDR1 SGHAT, CDR2 FQNNGV. The CDR3 spans 17 residues. Overall study findings and caveats: CD8+ by phenotype, disease-linked clones were relatively rare in peripheral blood. Made up of eight or nine highly homologous variants, a TCR beta motif appeared characteristic of ankylosing spondylitis blood.

The receptor was derived from a male donor with ankylosing spondylitis. The chain links TRBV11-2 to TRBJ2-3, with 10 bases identical to TRBD2. Sequencing was performed on blood, either unsorted or a sorted T cell fraction (not recorded which). The CDR3 nucleotides read TGTGCCAGCAGCTTAGTTAAGACTAGCGGGTACACAGATACGCAGTATTTT. Translating gives CASSLVKTSGYTDTQYF.